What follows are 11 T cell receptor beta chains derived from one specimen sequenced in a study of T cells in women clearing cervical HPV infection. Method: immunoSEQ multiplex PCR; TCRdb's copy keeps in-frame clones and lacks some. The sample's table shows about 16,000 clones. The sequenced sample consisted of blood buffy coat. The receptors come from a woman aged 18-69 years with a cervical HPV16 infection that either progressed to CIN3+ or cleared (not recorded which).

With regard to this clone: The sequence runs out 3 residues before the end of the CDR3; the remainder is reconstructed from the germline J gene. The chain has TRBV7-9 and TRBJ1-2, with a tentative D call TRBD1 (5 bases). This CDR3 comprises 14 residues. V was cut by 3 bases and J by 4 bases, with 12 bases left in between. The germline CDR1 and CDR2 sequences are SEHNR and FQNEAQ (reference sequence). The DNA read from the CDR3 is TGTGCCAGCAGCTTCAGGGAGGTTAGCTATGGC. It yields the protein CASSFREVSYG. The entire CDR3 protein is CASSFREVSYGYTF.

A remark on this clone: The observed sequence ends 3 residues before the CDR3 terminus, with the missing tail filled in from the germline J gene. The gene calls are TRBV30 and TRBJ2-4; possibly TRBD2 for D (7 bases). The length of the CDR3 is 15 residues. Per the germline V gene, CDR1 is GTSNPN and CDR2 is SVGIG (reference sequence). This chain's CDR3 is CAWSVGGDVSQVQYF. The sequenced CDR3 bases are TGTGCCTGGAGTGTAGGGGGGGACGTTTCCCAGGTT.

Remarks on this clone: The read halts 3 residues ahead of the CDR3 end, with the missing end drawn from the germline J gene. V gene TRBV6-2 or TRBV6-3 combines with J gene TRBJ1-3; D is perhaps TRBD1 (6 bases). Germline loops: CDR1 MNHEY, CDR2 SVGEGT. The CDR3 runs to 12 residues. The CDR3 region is CASSYSGTPIYF. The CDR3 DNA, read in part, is TGTGCCAGCAGTTACTCCGGGACACCT.

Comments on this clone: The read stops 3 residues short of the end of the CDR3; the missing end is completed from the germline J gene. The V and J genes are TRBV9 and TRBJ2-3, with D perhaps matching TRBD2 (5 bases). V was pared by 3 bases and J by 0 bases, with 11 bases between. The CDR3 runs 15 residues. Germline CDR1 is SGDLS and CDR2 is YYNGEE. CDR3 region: CASSEEGSSTDTQYF. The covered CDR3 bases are TGTGCCAGCAGCGAAGAGGGCTCGAGCACAGATACG.

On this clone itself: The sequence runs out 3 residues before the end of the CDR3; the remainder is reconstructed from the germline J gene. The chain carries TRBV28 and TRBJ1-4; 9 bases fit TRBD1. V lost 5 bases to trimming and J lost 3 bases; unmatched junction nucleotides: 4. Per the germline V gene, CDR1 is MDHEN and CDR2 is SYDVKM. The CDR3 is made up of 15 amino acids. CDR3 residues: CASSTNRGPNEKLFF. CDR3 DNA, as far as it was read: TGTGCCAGCAGTACGAACAGGGGGCCTAATGAAAAA. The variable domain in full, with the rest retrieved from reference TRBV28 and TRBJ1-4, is DVKVTQSSRYLVKRTGEKVFLECVQDMDHENMFWYRQDPGLGLRLIYFSYDVKMKEKGDIPEGYSVSREKKERFSLILESASTNQTSMYLCASSTNRGPNEKLFFGSGTQLSVL.

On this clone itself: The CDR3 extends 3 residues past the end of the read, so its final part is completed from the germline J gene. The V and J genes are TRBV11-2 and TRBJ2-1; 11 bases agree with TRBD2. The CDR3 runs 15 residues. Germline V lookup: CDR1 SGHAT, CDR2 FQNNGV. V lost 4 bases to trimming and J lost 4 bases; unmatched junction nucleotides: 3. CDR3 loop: CASSSGLAVYNEQFF. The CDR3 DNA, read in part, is TGTGCCAGCAGCTCGGGACTAGCGGTTTACAATGAG.

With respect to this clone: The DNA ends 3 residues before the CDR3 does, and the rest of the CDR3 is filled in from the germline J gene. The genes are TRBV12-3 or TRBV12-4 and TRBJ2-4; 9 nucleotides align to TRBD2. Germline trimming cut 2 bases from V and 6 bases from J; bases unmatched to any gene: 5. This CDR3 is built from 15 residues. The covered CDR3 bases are TGTGCCAGCAGTTTAAACCGCGGGGGGGCAAACATT. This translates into CASSLNRGGANI. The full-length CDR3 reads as CASSLNRGGANIQYF.

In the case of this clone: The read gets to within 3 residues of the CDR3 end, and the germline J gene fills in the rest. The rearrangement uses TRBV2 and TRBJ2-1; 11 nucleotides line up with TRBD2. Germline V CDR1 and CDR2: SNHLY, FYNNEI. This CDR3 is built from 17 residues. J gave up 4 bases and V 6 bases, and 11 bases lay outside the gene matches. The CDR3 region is CASRVSGGAQPYNEQFF. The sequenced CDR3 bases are TGTGCCAGCAGGGTTAGCGGGGGGGCGCAACCTTACAATGAG.

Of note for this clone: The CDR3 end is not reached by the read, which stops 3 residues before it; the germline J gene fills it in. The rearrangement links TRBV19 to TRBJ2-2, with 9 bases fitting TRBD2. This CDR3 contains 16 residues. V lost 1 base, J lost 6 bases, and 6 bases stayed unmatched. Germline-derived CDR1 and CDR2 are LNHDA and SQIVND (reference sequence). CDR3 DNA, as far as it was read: TGTGCCAGTAGTATAGGCGGGGGGGGCAATGCCGGGGAG. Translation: CASSIGGGGNAGE. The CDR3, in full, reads CASSIGGGGNAGELFF.

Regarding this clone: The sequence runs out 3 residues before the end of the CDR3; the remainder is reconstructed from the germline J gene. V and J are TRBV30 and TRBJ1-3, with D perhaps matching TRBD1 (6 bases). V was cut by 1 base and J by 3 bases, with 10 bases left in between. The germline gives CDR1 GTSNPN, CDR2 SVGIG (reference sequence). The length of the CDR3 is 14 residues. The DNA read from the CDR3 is TGTGCCTGGAGTGCCGGGACACTTGGAAACACC. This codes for CAWSAGTLGNT. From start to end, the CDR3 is CAWSAGTLGNTIYF.

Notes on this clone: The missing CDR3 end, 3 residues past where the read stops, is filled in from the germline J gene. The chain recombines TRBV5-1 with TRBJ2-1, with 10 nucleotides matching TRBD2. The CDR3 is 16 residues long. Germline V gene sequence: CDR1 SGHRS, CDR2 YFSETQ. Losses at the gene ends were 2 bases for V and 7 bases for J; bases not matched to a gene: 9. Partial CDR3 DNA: TGCGCCAGCAGCTTACAGAGCGGGGGGGCCGAGAATGAG. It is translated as CASSLQSGGAENE. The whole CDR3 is CASSLQSGGAENEQFF.